The sequence of this T cell receptor (beta chain) was determined in a study of cytomegalovirus exposure and HLA in healthy donors. Study-level results: A subsequent analysis found that TCR clusters from the first cohort also tended to co-occur in the approximately 130 validation repertoires, with 90% to 95% of cluster scores above 0. In vitro confirmation showed a few CMV-associated chains to be CMV antigen specific.

With respect to this clone: Its specificity is not known.

Per germline, CDR1 SGHVS and CDR2 FQNEAQ. V lost 1 base and J 4 bases, leaving 19 bases between the germline ends. The CDR3 has 17 amino acids. Method: immunoSEQ multiplex PCR; TCRdb's copy keeps in-frame clones and lacks some. The sample holds around 140,000 clones, approximately 92% seen once. The chain couples TRBV7-8 to TRBJ1-2, with a tentative D call TRBD1 (6 bases). This sequence was found in a woman under 30 in good health and CMV-seronegative. The sample comprised PBMCs. The CDR3 bases are TGTGCCAGCAGCTTAGACCTCGGACAGTCTGCCACCTATGGCTACACCTTC. Amino acids: CASSLDLGQSATYGYTF.